These 10 T cell receptor beta chains originate from one sample sequenced in a study of CD8+ T cells in alopecia areata. Extraction of RNA preceded its reverse transcription into cDNA, which served as the sequencing template. Here immunoSEQ multiplex PCR was the method, and the copy in TCRdb shows in-frame clones only, minus some. This table holds about 140,000 clones, approximately 86% found once. Treatment reported: oral pan-JAK inhibitor, 5-10 mg twice daily. The source was CD8+ T cells sorted from blood, collected at week 4, from a patient treated with tofacitinib. Source of these receptors: a human donor with alopecia areata.

CDR3 region: CASSYSGPGELFF. DNA of the CDR3: TGTGCCAGCAGTTATAGCGGCCCAGGGGAGCTGTTTTTT. The chain recombines TRBV6-5 with TRBJ2-2, with D perhaps matching TRBD2 (6 bases). The germline gives CDR1 MNHEY, CDR2 SVGAGI. Deletions cut 3 bases from V and 8 bases from J, with 10 bases between. The CDR3 runs 13 residues.

V usage is TRBV21-1 and J usage is TRBJ2-5; no check of the table's D call, TRBD2, against the DNA was made. TRBV21-1 constitutes a pseudogene. The CDR3 is 16 amino acids. Here the CDR3 reads CASALGWGGGQETQYF. As DNA, the CDR3 is TGTGCCAGCGCCCTAGGATGGGGAGGGGGGCAAGAGACCCAGTACTTC.

V usage is TRBV10-1 and J usage is TRBJ2-1; a possible D gene is TRBD2 (6 bases). CDR3 size: 14 residues. Per germline, CDR1 WNHNN and CDR2 SYGVQD (reference sequence). Deletions cut 3 bases from V and 8 bases from J, with 14 bases between. Here the CDR3 reads CASSDGFGGYEQFF. DNA for the CDR3: TGCGCCAGCAGTGATGGTTTCGGGGGTTATGAGCAGTTCTTC.

The chain joins TRBV6-5 to TRBJ2-1; D is tentatively TRBD1 or TRBD2 (5 bases each). The CDR3 runs 11 residues. The V end lost 6 bases, the J end lost 10 bases, and 10 bases lay between the germline ends. Germline assignment: CDR1 MNHEY and CDR2 SVGAGI. Here the CDR3 reads CASRNGAEQFF. In DNA, the CDR3 is TGTGCCAGCAGAAACGGGGCCGAGCAGTTCTTC.

This chain uses TRBV4-1 with TRBJ2-1; TRBD2 agrees at 16 bases. CDR1 and CDR2 (germline): MGHRA, YSYEKL. This CDR3 comprises 15 residues. V dropped 5 bases and J dropped 8; count of bases not matched to a gene: 3. The CDR3: CASSEGTSGRDEQFF. CDR3 DNA sequence: TGCGCCAGCAGCGAAGGGACTAGCGGGAGGGATGAGCAGTTCTTC.

Concerning this clone: At the DNA level, this CDR3 is encoded by other sequences in the same sample as well. CDR3 DNA: TGTGCCAGTAGTATTGGCACCTCCTACGAGCAGTACTTC. This gives the protein CASSIGTSYEQYF. The rearrangement uses TRBV19 and TRBJ2-7; no reliable D call. The CDR3 is made up of 13 amino acids. Germline lookup yields CDR1 LNHDA and CDR2 SQIVND (reference sequence). Trimming pared 3 bases from V and 0 bases from J, leaving 6 bases between.

This sequence joins TRBV27 and TRBJ2-7, with TRBD2 matching 13 bases. The germline gives CDR1 MNHEY, CDR2 SMNVEV (reference sequence). The CDR3 covers 16 residues. Losses at the gene ends were 5 bases for V and 5 bases for J; bases not matched to a gene: 9. The CDR3 DNA sequence: TGTGCCAGCAGTCCCGGGACTAGCGGGAACTTTGACGAGCAGTACTTC. This gives the protein CASSPGTSGNFDEQYF.

V gene TRBV2 combines with J gene TRBJ2-7; weak D call: TRBD2 (6 bases). With 4 bases removed from V and 4 bases from J, the gap between germline ends came to 8 bases. CDR1 is SNHLY, CDR2 FYNNEI, per germline. The CDR3 length is 12 residues. CDR3 sequence reads: CASSVGGYEQYF. The CDR3 DNA is TGTGCCAGCAGTGTTGGGGGGTACGAGCAGTACTTC.

As DNA, the CDR3 is TGTGCCAGCAGTTACTCGAATTCAGGGGGCAACTATGGCTACACCTTC. Its protein product is CASSYSNSGGNYGYTF. The chain employs TRBV6-6 and TRBJ1-2; the match to TRBD1 covers 8 bases. The CDR3 is made up of 16 amino acids. CDR1 is MNHNY, CDR2 SVGAGI, per germline (reference sequence). V dropped 0 bases and J dropped 2; count of bases not matched to a gene: 5.

The chain employs TRBV29-1 and TRBJ1-5; 8 nucleotides agree with TRBD1. Unmatched junction bases numbered 11, after V lost 6 bases and J lost 10 bases. Germline V CDR1 and CDR2: SQVTM, ANQGSEA. The CDR3 consists of 13 residues. CDR3: CSVEQGGEIPQHF. In DNA, the CDR3 is TGCAGCGTGGAACAGGGGGGGGAGATTCCCCAGCATTTT.